One TCR beta chain is described in this entry. Its antigen is still unknown. Time point of the sample: baseline pretreatment blood. Described treatment: 15 Gy SBRT to primary tumor, nephrectomy 4 weeks later. Blood was sampled at baseline, 2 weeks and 4 weeks after SBRT. The tumor was a clear cell renal cell carcinoma. This entry is derived from a study of radiation and T cells in renal cell carcinoma. Study-wide findings and caveats: From baseline, blood top tumor clonotypes peaked at 2 weeks post-radiation. Baseline intratumoral clonotype presence is unknown without pretreatment biopsies.

Libraries were prepared by immunoSEQ multiplex PCR; TCRdb keeps only in-frame clonotypes and omits some of them. The sample includes 95,000 to 150,000 clones, roughly four fifths of them seen just once. The CDR3 runs 14 residues. V was cut by 8 bases and J by 4 bases, with 17 bases left in between. Sequenced material: blood, taken from a patient whose treatment included radiotherapy and nephrectomy. This chain joins TRBV7-1 and TRBJ2-5, with D unresolved. TRBV7-1 is sorted into the ORF group, with uncertain function. The TCR sequence derives from a woman aged 60-75 years with renal cell carcinoma. CDR3 in DNA: TGTGCCAGCGGCGGCGGAGCATTGGTAGAGACCCAGTACTTC. This encodes CASGGGALVETQYF.